This T cell receptor (beta chain) was recorded in a study of blood T cells in healthy people across ages. Whole-study context: In model experiments, template switching was able to capture about one barcoded beta molecule for every two T cells that were present. Study-level results: Naive CD4+ cell counts and diversity both ran higher in long-lived than in aged donors.

In its sample, this clonotype was seen a few times. The antigen remains undetermined. For the second PCR, which ran for 7 to 11 cycles, a sample-barcoded 5' primer and a J-beta primer mix were used. Each TCR beta cDNA got a 12-nucleotide random molecular identifier. TCRdb reprocessed the 5' RACE reads via MiXCR and lists one record per CDR3 protein. The data show roughly 1.6 million distinct CDR3 sequences, about 35% seen once. There are 16 residues in the CDR3. Between the trimmed V and J ends, which lost 4 bases and 0 bases, there was a span of 13 bases. Germline CDR1 and CDR2: MNHEY and SVGAGI. This TCR came from a woman in her twenties or thirties in good health. Sequencing used blood. The chain is built from TRBV6-5 and TRBJ2-1; D is perhaps TRBD2 (5 bases). The CDR3, as DNA: TGTGCCAGCAGTTCCCAACAGCGGAGCTCCTACAATGAGCAGTTCTTC. Translating it yields CASSSQQRSSYNEQFF.